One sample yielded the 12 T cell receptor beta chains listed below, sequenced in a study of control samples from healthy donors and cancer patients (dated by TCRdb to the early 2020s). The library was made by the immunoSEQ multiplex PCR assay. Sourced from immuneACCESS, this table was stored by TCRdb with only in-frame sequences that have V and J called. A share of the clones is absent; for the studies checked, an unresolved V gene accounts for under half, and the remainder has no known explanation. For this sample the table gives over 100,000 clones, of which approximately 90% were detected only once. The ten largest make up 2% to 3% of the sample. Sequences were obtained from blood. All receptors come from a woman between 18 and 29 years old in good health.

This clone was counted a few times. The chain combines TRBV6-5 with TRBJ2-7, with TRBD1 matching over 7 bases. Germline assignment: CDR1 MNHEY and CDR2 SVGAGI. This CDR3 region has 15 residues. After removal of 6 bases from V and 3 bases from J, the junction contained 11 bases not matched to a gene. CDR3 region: CASRDPGQWIYEQYF. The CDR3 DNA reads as TGTGCCAGCAGAGACCCGGGACAGTGGATCTACGAGCAGTACTTC.

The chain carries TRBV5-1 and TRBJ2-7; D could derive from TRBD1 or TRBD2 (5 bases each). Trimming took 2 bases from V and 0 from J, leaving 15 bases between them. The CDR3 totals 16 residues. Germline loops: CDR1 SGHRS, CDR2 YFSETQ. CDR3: CASSFKPGRASYEQYF. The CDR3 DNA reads TGCGCCAGCAGCTTTAAACCGGGACGGGCCTCCTACGAGCAGTACTTC.

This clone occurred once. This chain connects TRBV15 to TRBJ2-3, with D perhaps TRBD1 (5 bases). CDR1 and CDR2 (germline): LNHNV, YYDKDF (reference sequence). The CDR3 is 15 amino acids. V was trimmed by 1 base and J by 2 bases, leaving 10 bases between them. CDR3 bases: TGTGCCACCAGCAGAGTGGAGACAGACACAGATACGCAGTATTTT. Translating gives CATSRVETDTDTQYF.

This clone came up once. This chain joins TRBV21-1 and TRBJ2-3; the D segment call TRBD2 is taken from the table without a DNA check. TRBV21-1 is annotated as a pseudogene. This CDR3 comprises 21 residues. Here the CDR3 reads CASSSAWAGVPFNPSTDTQYF. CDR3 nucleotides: TGTGCCAGCAGCTCTGCCTGGGCGGGAGTACCCTTTAACCCTAGCACAGATACGCAGTATTTT.

The CDR3 protein is CASSLDPWPTDSPLHF. CDR3 DNA sequence: TGTGCCAGCAGTTTAGATCCCTGGCCCACAGATTCACCCCTCCACTTT. The chain employs TRBV27 and TRBJ1-6; D is unresolved. This CDR3 comprises 16 residues. Germline V CDR1 and CDR2: MNHEY, SMNVEV (reference sequence). V lost 2 bases and J 8 bases, leaving 16 bases between the germline ends.

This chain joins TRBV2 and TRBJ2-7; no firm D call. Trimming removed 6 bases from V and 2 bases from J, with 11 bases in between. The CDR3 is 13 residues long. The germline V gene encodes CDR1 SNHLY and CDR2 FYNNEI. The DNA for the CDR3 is TGTGCCAGCAGCCAGACGGTGACCTACGAGCAGTACTTC. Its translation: CASSQTVTYEQYF. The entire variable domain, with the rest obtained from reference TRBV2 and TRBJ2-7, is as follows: EPEVTQTPSHQVTQMGQEVILRCVPISNHLYFYWYRQILGQKVEFLVSFYNNEISEKSEIFDDQFSVERPDGSNFTLKIRSTKLEDSAMYFCASSQTVTYEQYFGPGTRLTVT.

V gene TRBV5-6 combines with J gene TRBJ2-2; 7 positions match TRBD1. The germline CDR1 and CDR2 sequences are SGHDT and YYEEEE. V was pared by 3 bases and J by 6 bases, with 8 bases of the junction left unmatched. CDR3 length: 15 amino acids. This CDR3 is CASSWGDRVSGELFF. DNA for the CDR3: TGTGCCAGCAGCTGGGGAGACAGGGTTTCCGGGGAGCTGTTTTTT.

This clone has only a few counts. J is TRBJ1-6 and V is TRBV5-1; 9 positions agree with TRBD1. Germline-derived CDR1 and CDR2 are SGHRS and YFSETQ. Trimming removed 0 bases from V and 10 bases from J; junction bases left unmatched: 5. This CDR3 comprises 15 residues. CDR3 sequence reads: CASSLAGQGSSPLHF. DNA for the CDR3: TGCGCCAGCAGCTTGGCCGGACAGGGGTCCTCACCCCTCCACTTT. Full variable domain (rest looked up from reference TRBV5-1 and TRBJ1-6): KAGVTQTPRYLIKTRGQQVTLSCSPISGHRSVSWYQQTPGQGLQFLFEYFSETQRNKGNFPGRFSGRQFSNSRSEMNVSTLELGDSALYLCASSLAGQGSSPLHFGNGTRLTVT.

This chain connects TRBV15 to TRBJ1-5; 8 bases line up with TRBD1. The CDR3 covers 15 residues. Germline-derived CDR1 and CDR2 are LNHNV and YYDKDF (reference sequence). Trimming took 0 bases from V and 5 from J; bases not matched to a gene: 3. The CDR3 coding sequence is TGTGCCACCAGCAGAGAGGGACAGGCCCATCAGCCCCAGCATTTT. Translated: CATSREGQAHQPQHF.

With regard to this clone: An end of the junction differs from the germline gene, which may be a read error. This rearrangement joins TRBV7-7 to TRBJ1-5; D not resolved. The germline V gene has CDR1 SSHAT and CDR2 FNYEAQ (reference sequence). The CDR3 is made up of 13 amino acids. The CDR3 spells CASSLGFNQPQHF. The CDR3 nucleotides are TGTGCTAGCAGCTTAGGGTTTAATCAGCCCCAGCATTTT. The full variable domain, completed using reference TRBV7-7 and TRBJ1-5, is GAGVSQSPRYKVTKRGQDVTLRCDPISSHATLYWYQQALGQGPEFLTYFNYEAQPDKSGLPSDRFSAERPEGSISTLTIQRTEQRDSAMYRCASSLGFNQPQHFGDGTRLSIL.

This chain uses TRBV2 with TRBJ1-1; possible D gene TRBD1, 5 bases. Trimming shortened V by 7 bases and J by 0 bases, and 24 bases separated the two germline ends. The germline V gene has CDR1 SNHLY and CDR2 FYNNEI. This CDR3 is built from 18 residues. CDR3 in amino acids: CASTTPQGTGLMNTEAFF. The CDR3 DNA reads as TGTGCCAGCACCACACCCCAAGGAACAGGCCTCATGAACACTGAAGCTTTCTTT.

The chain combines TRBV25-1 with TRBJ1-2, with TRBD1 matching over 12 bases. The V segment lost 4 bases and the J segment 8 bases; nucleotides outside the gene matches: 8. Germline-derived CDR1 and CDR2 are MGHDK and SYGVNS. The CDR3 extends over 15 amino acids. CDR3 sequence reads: CASSGLLGTGGGYTF. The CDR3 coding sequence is TGTGCCAGCAGTGGACTTTTAGGGACAGGGGGCGGCTACACCTTC.